Listed here is a single T cell receptor beta chain. The antigen is undetermined. The sample originates from a study of vaccination and CD4 T cells after COVID-19. Study at large: Once diagnosed, patients had post-COVID samples drawn a median 101 days later (range 35 to 161). The study, taken as a whole, reports: Only after vaccination were a median about 87% of convalescents' reactive clones seen.

Time point: late sampling 161 to 241 days after vaccination in a few convalescent patients. March to December 2020 was the span of positive PCR dates, which predated US Alpha, Beta and Delta variants. TCRdb passed the PCR reads through MiXCR, listing each CDR3 protein once. The sample has about 40,000 distinct CDR3 sequences, 36% seen once. This specimen was CD4+ T cells from blood, taken about 7 months after SARS-CoV-2 vaccination. The sequence came from a human donor who had recovered from COVID-19.

The CDR3 sequence is CATSRVRINSPLHF. The CDR3 DNA reads TGTGCCACCAGCAGAGTTCGGATAAATTCACCCCTCCACTTT. V usage is TRBV15 and J usage is TRBJ1-6; no clear D gene. The V end was cut by 1 base, the J end by 7 bases, with 8 bases between. The CDR3 sequence is 14 residues long. Germline V CDR1 and CDR2: LNHNV, YYDKDF (reference sequence).